Detailed here is one TCR beta chain. The sample is drawn from a study of cytomegalovirus exposure and HLA in healthy donors. Amplification used 60 Vbeta primers and 13 Jbeta primers. The protocol was immunoSEQ multiplex PCR, while the TCRdb copy is restricted to in-frame clones and leaves out a portion. The profile covers roughly 150,000 clones, with roughly 79% appearing a single time and around 7% taken by the ten largest. Specimen: PBMCs. This clonotype was obtained from a woman in her 40s in good health and CMV-seropositive.

The DNA of the CDR3 is TGTGCCAGCGGCTCTGTACGGGGGGGCACCGGGGAGCTGTTTTTT. It codes for CASGSVRGGTGELFF. The genes are TRBV11-2 and TRBJ2-2; TRBD2 aligns across 8 bases. CDR1 SGHAT and CDR2 FQNNGV come from the germline V gene. The CDR3 consists of 15 residues. V lost 8 bases, J lost 4 bases, and 9 bases stayed unmatched.